This T cell receptor beta chain stems from a study of blood T cell repertoires in COVID-19. At the level of the study: Sites across the United States, Italy and Spain contributed samples from acute and convalescent COVID-19. The analysed material was cDNA or gDNA that came from T cells, B-cell-depleted T cells, or PBMCs.

As originally analysed: Reference gene primer amplification gave nucleated cell count estimates. Generated by immunoSEQ multiplex PCR, the TCRdb table keeps only in-frame clones and is missing some. V, J and clone size are those of that table, while D and trimming were read from the DNA. Of approximately 290,000 clones in the sample, roughly 91% are singletons; the top ten hold around 0.84%. Germline V gene data show CDR1 as MNHNY and CDR2 as SVGAGI (reference sequence). CDR3 length: 13 residues. V shed 1 base and J shed 6 bases, with 9 bases lying between them. The specimen sequenced was peripheral blood. This sequence originates from a man aged 25-40 years with acute or convalescent COVID-19. The chain recombines TRBV6-6 with TRBJ1-1; D unclear. As DNA, the CDR3 is TGTGCCAGCAGTTACTATGGAGGGTCTGAAGCTTTCTTT. Translated, it gives CASSYYGGSEAFF.